The 4 T cell receptor beta chains given below trace back to one sample, sequenced in a study of control samples from healthy donors and cancer patients. This table comes from immunoSEQ multiplex PCR, and its TCRdb copy is limited to in-frame clones, with some not included. The sample holds about 220,000 clones, 90% to 95% seen once. Sequencing was carried out using blood. These receptor sequences come from a middle-aged man in good health.

The chain joins TRBV10-1 to TRBJ1-1; 7 bases fit TRBD1. Germline V CDR1 and CDR2: WNHNN, SYGVQD (reference sequence). The CDR3 consists of 14 residues. J was trimmed by 1 base and V by 3 bases; bases with no gene match: 2. The DNA for the CDR3 is TGCGCCAGCAGTGAAGGGACAGCGAACACTGAAGCTTTCTTT. Protein sequence: CASSEGTANTEAFF.

The chain recombines TRBV4-3 with TRBJ1-3; D is undetermined. CDR3 size: 15 residues. Germline CDR1 LGHNA, CDR2 YSLEER. V lost 1 base, J lost 4 bases, and 11 bases lay in between. Written as DNA, the CDR3 is TGCGCCAGCAGCCAAGTACCAGGCGCGGGAAACACCATATATTTT. Its translation: CASSQVPGAGNTIYF.

The chain employs TRBV11-2 and TRBJ2-7, with D possibly TRBD2 on 7 matching bases. Germline V gene sequence: CDR1 SGHAT, CDR2 FQNNGV. Trimming left V 1 base short and J 5 bases short, with 21 bases between. The CDR3 is 17 amino acids. The CDR3 loop reads CASSLGGGAGARNEQYF. In DNA, the CDR3 is TGTGCCAGCAGCTTAGGGGGCGGGGCGGGGGCGCGAAACGAGCAGTACTTC. The full variable domain, in which reference TRBV11-2 and TRBJ2-7 provide the parts outside the CDR3, is EAGVAQSPRYKIIEKRQSVAFWCNPISGHATLYWYQQILGQGPKLLIQFQNNGVVDDSQLPKDRFSAERLKGVDSTLKIQPAKLEDSAVYLCASSLGGGAGARNEQYFGPGTRLTVT.

The chain is built from TRBV10-2 and TRBJ1-4; maybe TRBD1 (6 bases). Trimming took off 2 bases at V and 11 bases at J, with 15 bases between the two ends. CDR1 WSHSY and CDR2 SAAADI come from the germline V gene. The CDR3 sequence is 14 residues long. CDR3 amino acids: CASSEIGRGNKLFF. CDR3 sequence (DNA): TGCGCCAGCAGTGAGATTGGTAGGGGGAACAAACTGTTTTTT.